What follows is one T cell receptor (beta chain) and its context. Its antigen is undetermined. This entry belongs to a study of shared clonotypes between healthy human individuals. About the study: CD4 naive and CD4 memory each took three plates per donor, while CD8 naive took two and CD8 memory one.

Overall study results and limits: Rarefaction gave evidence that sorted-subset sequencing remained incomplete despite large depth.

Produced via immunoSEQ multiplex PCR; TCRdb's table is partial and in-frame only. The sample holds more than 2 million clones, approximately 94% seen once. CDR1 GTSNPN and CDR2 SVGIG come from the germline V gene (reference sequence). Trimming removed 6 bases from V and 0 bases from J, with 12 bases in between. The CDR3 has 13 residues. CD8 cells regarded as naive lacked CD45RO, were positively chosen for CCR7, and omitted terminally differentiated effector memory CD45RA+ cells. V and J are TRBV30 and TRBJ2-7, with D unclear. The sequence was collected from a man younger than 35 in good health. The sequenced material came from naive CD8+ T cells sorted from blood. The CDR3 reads CACNPADSYEQYF. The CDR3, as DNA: TGTGCCTGCAACCCGGCGGACTCCTACGAGCAGTACTTC. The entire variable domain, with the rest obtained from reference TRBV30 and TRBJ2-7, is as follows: SQTIHQWPATLVQPVGSPLSLECTVEGTSNPNLYWYRQAAGRGLQLLFYSVGIGQISSEVPQNLSASRPQDRQFILSSKKLLLSDSGFYLCACNPADSYEQYFGPGTRLTVT.